A single sample is the source of the 26 T cell receptor beta chains below, sequenced in a study of monozygotic twins with inflammatory bowel disease. TCRdb re-called the 5' RACE reads; every CDR3 protein appears as one record, without DNA. The sample includes around 450,000 distinct CDR3 sequences. Material: blood. The receptor set was obtained from a human donor with ulcerative colitis or Crohn's disease, or a healthy co-twin of an affected twin (not recorded which).

The J gene is TRBJ2-7, the V gene TRBV20-1; TCRdb designates TRBD2, a call that cannot be tested without DNA. The CDR3 covers 15 residues. The germline V gene has CDR1 DFQATT and CDR2 SNEGSKA (reference sequence). CDR3 in amino acids: CSARKGLALTYEQYF.

V and J are TRBV3-1 and TRBJ2-3. CDR3 size: 12 residues. Germline V lookup: CDR1 LGHDT, CDR2 YNNKEL (reference sequence). CDR3 loop: CASSPFKDTQYF.

This rearrangement joins TRBV19 to TRBJ1-5; TCRdb names TRBD1, which stays unverified in the absence of DNA. CDR1 and CDR2 from the germline V gene are LNHDA and SQIVND (reference sequence). The CDR3 length is 15 residues. CDR3 amino acids: CACSSGTGGEQPQHF.

This chain joins TRBV3-1 and TRBJ1-5; TCRdb's assignment of TRBD1 cannot be checked, as there is no DNA. Germline V CDR1 and CDR2: LGHDT, YNNKEL (reference sequence). This CDR3 region has 17 residues. CDR3 residues: CASSHTPSGTYNQPQHF.

This chain joins TRBV3-1 and TRBJ2-1; TCRdb selects TRBD2, and the lack of DNA leaves this call unchecked. The CDR3 runs 14 residues. Germline CDR1 and CDR2: LGHDT and YNNKEL (reference sequence). This CDR3 is CASSPRALGSEQFF.

The V gene is TRBV12-3 or TRBV12-4, the J gene TRBJ1-3. This CDR3 is built from 13 residues. The CDR3 loop is CASRGASGNTIYF.

The rearrangement links TRBV28 to TRBJ2-1. The CDR3 is made up of 15 amino acids. From germline, CDR1 is MDHEN and CDR2 SYDVKM. The CDR3 reads CASSSRKYLGNEQFF.

The rearrangement links TRBV2 to TRBJ2-5; TCRdb calls TRBD1, which cannot be checked without DNA. In germline, CDR1 is SNHLY, CDR2 FYNNEI. The CDR3 is made up of 15 amino acids. CDR3 loop: CASRAGTGDWETQYF.

The chain has TRBV12-3 or TRBV12-4 and TRBJ1-1. The CDR3 is made up of 13 amino acids. The CDR3 loop is CASGRRENTEAFF.

V is TRBV19 and J is TRBJ2-2; checking the TCRdb D call of TRBD1 is not possible without DNA. This CDR3 is 13 amino acids long. The V gene's germline CDR1 is LNHDA and CDR2 SQIVND (reference sequence). The CDR3 sequence: CASTGLNTGVLFF.

This chain uses TRBV6-5 with TRBJ1-4; the D call of TRBD1 rests on TCRdb alone, since no DNA is present to check it. The CDR3 has 16 residues. Germline CDR1 is MNHEY and CDR2 is SVGAGI. CDR3 loop: CASSYRPGGTNEKLFF.

The chain links TRBV5-1 to TRBJ1-2; TCRdb's D call, TRBD1, is unchecked because there is no DNA. Germline-derived CDR1 and CDR2 are SGHRS and YFSETQ. The CDR3 is 12 amino acids. The CDR3 spells CASSPQGSGYTF.

The chain joins TRBV10-3 to TRBJ2-1; TCRdb gives TRBD2 as the D gene, but with no DNA this cannot be confirmed. CDR3 length: 16 residues. Germline V gives CDR1 ENHRY, CDR2 SYGVKD. CDR3 amino acids: CAISRAWLANENEQFF.

The chain employs TRBV4-2 and TRBJ2-1; TCRdb reports TRBD1, a call that lacks DNA to check it against. The CDR3 loop spans 17 amino acids. Germline CDR1 reads LGHNA; CDR2 reads YNFKEQ. The CDR3 loop reads CASSQDGSGTGFNEQFF.

V gene TRBV27 combines with J gene TRBJ2-7; no DNA is available, so the TRBD2 call from TCRdb remains unchecked. Germline V gene lookup returns CDR1 MNHEY and CDR2 SMNVEV (reference sequence). The CDR3 has 15 amino acids. CDR3 region: CASSSLASSSYEQYF.

The rearrangement joins TRBV27 to TRBJ1-6; checking the TCRdb D call of TRBD1 is not possible without DNA. Germline CDR1 and CDR2: MNHEY and SMNVEV (reference sequence). The CDR3 consists of 16 residues. This CDR3 reads CASRLGGGTANSPLHF.

CDR3 residues: CASSLGPWAGGTDTQYF. This chain uses TRBV7-2 with TRBJ2-3; checking the TCRdb D call of TRBD2 is not possible without DNA. The CDR3 runs 17 residues. CDR1 SGHTA and CDR2 FQGNSA come from the germline V gene.

V is TRBV19 and J is TRBJ2-1; TCRdb outputs TRBD1, but without DNA this stays unchecked. This CDR3 spans 14 amino acids. Germline V gene data show CDR1 as LNHDA and CDR2 as SQIVND (reference sequence). The CDR3: CASSFQGAGNEQFF.

The chain combines TRBV5-1 with TRBJ1-1; the TRBD1 assignment by TCRdb is unverifiable without DNA. The CDR3 contains 13 residues. Germline V CDR1 and CDR2: SGHRS, YFSETQ. The CDR3 spells CASRTTGGTKAFF.

The gene calls are TRBV20-1 and TRBJ2-2; TCRdb's D call of TRBD2 is untestable without DNA. The CDR3 has 20 residues. Germline assignment: CDR1 DFQATT and CDR2 SNEGSKA (reference sequence). CDR3 sequence: CSARDRLGLAGGLGTGELFF.

The chain joins TRBV19 to TRBJ1-1. Germline V gene lookup returns CDR1 LNHDA and CDR2 SQIVND (reference sequence). The CDR3 runs to 12 residues. CDR3 sequence reads: CASTTGNTEAFF.

J is TRBJ2-1 and V is TRBV5-1; the TCRdb D gene call, TRBD2, has no DNA to confirm it. This CDR3 has 18 amino acids. Per the germline V gene, CDR1 is SGHRS and CDR2 is YFSETQ. This CDR3 is CASSLEPSGRAAYNEQFF.

This chain's CDR3 is CASSQDRGWSEHFF. V and J are TRBV14 and TRBJ2-1; absent DNA, TCRdb's TRBD1 call cannot be checked. Germline-derived CDR1 and CDR2 are SGHDN and FVKESK. The CDR3 extends over 14 amino acids.

The rearrangement joins TRBV18 to TRBJ1-2; TCRdb's D call, TRBD1, is unchecked because there is no DNA. The germline gives CDR1 KGHSH, CDR2 LQKENI. The CDR3 covers 12 residues. The CDR3 here is CASSPEPGPMTF.

The V gene is TRBV5-4, the J gene TRBJ1-1; TCRdb's D call, TRBD1, is unchecked because there is no DNA. The CDR3 is 16 amino acids. CDR1 SGHNT and CDR2 YYREEE come from the germline V gene (reference sequence). The CDR3 loop reads CASSPGQLIMNTEAFF.

The V gene is TRBV6-2 or TRBV6-3, the J gene TRBJ2-4. CDR1 and CDR2 (germline): MNHEY, SVGEGT. CDR3 length equals 15 residues. CDR3 sequence: CASSNGGLAKNIQYF.